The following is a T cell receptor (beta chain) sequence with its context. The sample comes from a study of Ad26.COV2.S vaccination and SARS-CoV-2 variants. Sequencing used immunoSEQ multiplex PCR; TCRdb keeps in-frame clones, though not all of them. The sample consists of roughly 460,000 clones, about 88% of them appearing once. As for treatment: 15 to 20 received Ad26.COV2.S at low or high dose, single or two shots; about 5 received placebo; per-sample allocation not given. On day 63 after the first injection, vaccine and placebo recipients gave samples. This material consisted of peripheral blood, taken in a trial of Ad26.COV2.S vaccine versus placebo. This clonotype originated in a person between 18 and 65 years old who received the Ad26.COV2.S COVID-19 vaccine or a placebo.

The CDR3 DNA is TGTGCCAGCAGCCGGCAGGAGAACACTGAAGCTTTCTTT. Residues: CASSRQENTEAFF. The chain links TRBV7-3 to TRBJ1-1; D remains unclear. Per the germline V gene, CDR1 is SGHTA and CDR2 is FQGTGA. V was clipped by 5 bases and J by 1 base, with 8 bases between them. The CDR3 totals 13 residues.